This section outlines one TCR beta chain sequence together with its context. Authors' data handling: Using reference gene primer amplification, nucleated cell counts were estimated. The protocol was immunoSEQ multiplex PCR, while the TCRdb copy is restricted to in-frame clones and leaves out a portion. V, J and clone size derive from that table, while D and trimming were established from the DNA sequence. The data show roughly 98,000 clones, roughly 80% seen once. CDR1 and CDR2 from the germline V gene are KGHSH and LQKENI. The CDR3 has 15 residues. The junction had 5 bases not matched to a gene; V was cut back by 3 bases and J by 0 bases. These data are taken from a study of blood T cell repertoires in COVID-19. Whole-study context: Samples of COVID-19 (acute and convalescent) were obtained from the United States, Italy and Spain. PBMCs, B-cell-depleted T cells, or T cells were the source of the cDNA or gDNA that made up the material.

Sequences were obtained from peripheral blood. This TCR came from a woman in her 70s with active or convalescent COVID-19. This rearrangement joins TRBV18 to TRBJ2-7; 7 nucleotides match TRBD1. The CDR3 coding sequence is TGTGCCAGCTCACCCGACAGGGTTAGCTCCTACGAGCAGTACTTC. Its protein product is CASSPDRVSSYEQYF.